Shown below are 28 T cell receptor beta chains from a single sample sequenced in a study of blood T cell repertoires in COVID-19. Clones were sequenced by immunoSEQ multiplex PCR, and TCRdb holds only the in-frame ones, with some missing. The table includes about 230,000 clones, about 85% detected once. Input material: peripheral blood. The receptors here all came from an elderly woman with acute or convalescent COVID-19.

CDR3 coding DNA: TGTGCCAGCAGCTTACAGGGATCGACTAATGAAAAACTGTTTTTT. This sequence encodes CASSLQGSTNEKLFF. The V call is TRBV5-4, the J call TRBJ1-4; a possible D gene is TRBD1 (6 bases). There are 15 residues in the CDR3. V was trimmed by 2 bases and J by 2 bases, leaving 10 bases between them. CDR1 is SGHNT, CDR2 YYREEE, per germline (reference sequence).

This rearrangement joins TRBV6-6 to TRBJ2-7; 14 bases align to TRBD2. V dropped 6 bases and J dropped 9; count of bases not matched to a gene: 10. Germline CDR1 is MNHNY and CDR2 is SVGAGI (reference sequence). This CDR3 is 15 amino acids long. CDR3 loop: CASSPGTSGSIWQYF. Written as DNA, the CDR3 is TGTGCCAGCAGCCCGGGGACTAGCGGGAGTATCTGGCAGTACTTC.

CDR3: CASSIGDRGGETQYF. CDR3 DNA sequence: TGTGCCAGCAGCATTGGGGACAGGGGTGGAGAGACCCAGTACTTC. V and J are TRBV5-6 and TRBJ2-5, with TRBD1 matching 10 bases. CDR1 is SGHDT and CDR2 is YYEEEE in the germline V gene. The CDR3 is made up of 15 amino acids. V shed 4 bases and J 4 bases; nucleotides not matched to a gene: 7.

J is TRBJ2-5 and V is TRBV19, with TRBD2 identical over 7 bases. Trimming at V came to 4 bases and at J to 1 base, leaving 3 bases not matched to a gene. In germline, CDR1 is LNHDA, CDR2 SQIVND (reference sequence). This CDR3 comprises 14 residues. This CDR3 is CASSTGGFQETQYF. The CDR3 nucleotides are TGTGCCAGTAGTACGGGAGGTTTCCAAGAGACCCAGTACTTC.

The chain carries TRBV2 and TRBJ2-7; D might be TRBD2 (5 bases). Germline V CDR1 and CDR2: SNHLY, FYNNEI. Between the trimmed V and J ends, which lost 5 bases and 5 bases, there was a span of 7 bases. The CDR3 spans 11 residues. CDR3 amino acids: CASSPRDEQYF. CDR3 sequence (DNA): TGTGCCAGCAGTCCGAGGGACGAGCAGTACTTC.

The chain has TRBV25-1 and TRBJ1-1, with D perhaps matching TRBD1 (5 bases). Germline lookup yields CDR1 MGHDK and CDR2 SYGVNS. The V end lost 0 bases, the J end lost 2 bases, and 13 bases lay between the germline ends. The CDR3 has 16 amino acids. The CDR3 sequence is CASSEYGAGRNTEAFF. The CDR3 DNA reads as TGTGCCAGCAGTGAATATGGGGCAGGGCGTAACACTGAAGCTTTCTTT.

The rearrangement uses TRBV19 and TRBJ2-2; 7 bases map to TRBD1. This CDR3 comprises 17 residues. The germline gives CDR1 LNHDA, CDR2 SQIVND (reference sequence). With V trimmed by 4 bases and J by 6 bases, 14 bases remained unmatched. As DNA, the CDR3 is TGTGCCAGTAGTAACCCTCCCGGGACAGTAGCCGCCGGGGAGCTGTTTTTT. This encodes CASSNPPGTVAAGELFF.

This clone appeared a few times. The chain links TRBV4-1 to TRBJ2-1; 7 nucleotides align to TRBD2. Germline CDR1 and CDR2: MGHRA and YSYEKL. J gave up 0 bases and V 3 bases, and 5 bases lay outside the gene matches. The CDR3 is 16 residues long. In nucleotides, the CDR3 is TGCGCCAGCAGCCACCAACTAGCGAGCTCCTACAATGAGCAGTTCTTC. As protein: CASSHQLASSYNEQFF.

V gene TRBV7-3 combines with J gene TRBJ2-2, with 8 nucleotides matching TRBD2. V lost 6 bases, J lost 6 bases, and 6 bases stayed unmatched. Germline V gene data show CDR1 as SGHTA and CDR2 as FQGTGA. The CDR3 is 14 amino acids. CDR3 in DNA: TGTGCCAGCAGGTCCGGACTAGCCGCCGGGGAGCTGTTTTTT. Translated, it gives CASRSGLAAGELFF.

This chain joins TRBV5-1 and TRBJ1-2; TRBD1 matches 10 bases. The CDR3 length is 16 residues. Per the germline V gene, CDR1 is SGHRS and CDR2 is YFSETQ. The junction had 11 bases not matched to a gene; V was cut back by 2 bases and J by 7 bases. CDR3 nucleotide sequence: TGCGCCAGCAGCTTAATGCAGGGACAGGGGATCGCTGGCTACACCTTC. Translating gives CASSLMQGQGIAGYTF.

The chain couples TRBV2 to TRBJ2-3, with D hard to call. The CDR3 has 13 residues. The ends were cut back, 6 bases at V and 6 bases at J, with 13 bases in the middle. Per germline, CDR1 SNHLY and CDR2 FYNNEI. The CDR3 DNA reads as TGTGCCAGCAGCCCACTTACCCCGGATACGCAGTATTTT. It translates to CASSPLTPDTQYF.

The chain employs TRBV7-8 and TRBJ2-5; TRBD2 aligns across 7 bases. V trimming: 5 bases; J trimming: 5 bases; junction bases outside the gene matches: 2. The CDR3 has 12 residues. The germline gives CDR1 SGHVS, CDR2 FQNEAQ. CDR3 bases: TGTGCCAGCAGCGGGGGGGAGGAGACCCAGTACTTC. This encodes CASSGGEETQYF.

This clone has just a few counts. The V gene is TRBV24-1, the J gene TRBJ1-5; 9 bases line up with TRBD1. CDR1 is KGHDR and CDR2 is SFDVKD in the germline V gene. J lost 1 base, V lost 7 bases, and 4 bases had no gene match. The CDR3 is made up of 15 amino acids. As DNA, the CDR3 is TGTGCCACCAGCGCCGGACAGGGGAGCAATCAGCCCCAGCATTTT. Protein: CATSAGQGSNQPQHF.

The rearrangement joins TRBV10-3 to TRBJ2-3, with 10 nucleotides matching TRBD1. The length of the CDR3 is 16 residues. Germline loops: CDR1 ENHRY, CDR2 SYGVKD. V lost 7 bases and J lost 2; bases outside the gene matches: 9. The CDR3 spells CAINLGTGAPTDTQYF. Here the CDR3 DNA reads TGTGCCATCAACCTCGGGACAGGGGCGCCCACAGATACGCAGTATTTT.

The V gene is TRBV28, the J gene TRBJ1-4; TRBD1 is a possible D gene (5 bases). The germline V and J ends were trimmed by 5 bases and 3 bases, with 13 bases remaining between them. This CDR3 spans 15 amino acids. CDR1 and CDR2 from the germline V gene are MDHEN and SYDVKM. The CDR3 DNA sequence: TGTGCCAGCAGTAGCTTCGCGGGGCCTAATGAAAAACTGTTTTTT. Its protein product is CASSSFAGPNEKLFF.

The chain has TRBV6-5 and TRBJ1-2, with a possible D match to TRBD1 (6 bases). Trimming took 9 bases from V and 2 from J, leaving 16 bases between them. The germline gives CDR1 MNHEY, CDR2 SVGAGI. This CDR3 spans 14 amino acids. The CDR3 protein is CASLGQGFNYGYTF. The CDR3 coding sequence is TGTGCCAGTCTGGGCCAGGGGTTCAACTATGGCTACACCTTC.

V gene TRBV5-1 combines with J gene TRBJ1-1; weak D call: TRBD1 (5 bases). Germline CDR1 is SGHRS and CDR2 is YFSETQ. Between the trimmed V and J ends, which lost 0 bases and 4 bases, there was a span of 13 bases. This CDR3 is built from 15 residues. CDR3 DNA: TGCGCCAGCAGCTTGGCCCACGGGGGAGGCACTGAAGCTTTCTTT. It translates to CASSLAHGGGTEAFF. Based on the CDR3 plus reference TRBV5-1 and TRBJ1-1, the full variable domain is KAGVTQTPRYLIKTRGQQVTLSCSPISGHRSVSWYQQTPGQGLQFLFEYFSETQRNKGNFPGRFSGRQFSNSRSEMNVSTLELGDSALYLCASSLAHGGGTEAFFGQGTRLTVV.

The rearrangement joins TRBV4-1 to TRBJ1-2, with 7 bases that match TRBD1. CDR3 size: 14 residues. CDR1 is MGHRA and CDR2 is YSYEKL in the germline V gene. Trimming at V came to 0 bases and at J to 5 bases, leaving 3 bases not matched to a gene. The CDR3: CASSQERGRYGYTF. CDR3 coding DNA: TGCGCCAGCAGCCAAGAAAGGGGGCGTTATGGCTACACCTTC.

This clone appeared many times. The chain couples TRBV19 to TRBJ2-1; TRBD2 matches 7 bases. Germline loops: CDR1 LNHDA, CDR2 SQIVND (reference sequence). Germline trimming cut 6 bases from V and 2 bases from J; bases unmatched to any gene: 7. The CDR3 spans 15 residues. CDR3 sequence reads: CASSAMGLTYNEQFF. The CDR3, as DNA: TGTGCCAGTAGCGCAATGGGACTAACCTACAATGAGCAGTTCTTC.

This clone was observed a handful of times. The V gene is TRBV18, the J gene TRBJ2-5; 8 bases fit TRBD2. The CDR3 consists of 14 residues. The V gene end was trimmed by 6 bases and the J gene end by 2 bases; junction bases not matched to a gene: 5. The germline V gene encodes CDR1 KGHSH and CDR2 LQKENI. Written as DNA, the CDR3 is TGTGCCAGCTCGCGCGAGCGGGAGCAAGAGACCCAGTACTTC. Translating it yields CASSREREQETQYF.

This clone was recorded only once. This chain links TRBV25-1 with TRBJ1-5, with 9 positions matching TRBD1. Germline V CDR1 and CDR2: MGHDK, SYGVNS. Trimming cost V 5 bases and J 4 bases; bases outside gene matches: 3. This CDR3 spans 14 amino acids. As DNA, the CDR3 is TGTGCCAGCAGTCCCGGGACAGGGAATCAGCCCCAGCATTTT. Its translation is CASSPGTGNQPQHF.

The chain employs TRBV6-1 and TRBJ1-1, with 8 nucleotides matching TRBD1. Germline V gene lookup returns CDR1 MNHNS and CDR2 SASEGT. The CDR3 contains 16 residues. Trimming cost V 2 bases and J 2 bases; bases outside gene matches: 7. The CDR3 DNA reads as TGTGCCAGCAGTGAACCGCAGGGGGCCCTTAACACTGAAGCTTTCTTT. Translated: CASSEPQGALNTEAFF.

This chain joins TRBV5-1 and TRBJ2-5; D is ambiguous. The CDR3 covers 16 residues. Germline CDR1 reads SGHRS; CDR2 reads YFSETQ. The germline V and J ends were trimmed by 0 bases and 5 bases, with 17 bases remaining between them. The CDR3 reads CASSLEGNPDWETQYF. As DNA, the CDR3 is TGCGCCAGCAGCTTGGAAGGTAACCCAGACTGGGAGACCCAGTACTTC.

The chain links TRBV20-1 to TRBJ2-7; D might be TRBD1 (7 bases). V dropped 6 bases and J dropped 4 bases, with 19 bases sitting between them. Germline V gene lookup returns CDR1 DFQATT and CDR2 SNEGSKA (reference sequence). CDR3 length equals 14 residues. The CDR3 region is CSASRQGLPYEQYF. The CDR3 bases are TGCAGTGCCAGTAGACAGGGACTTCCTTACGAGCAGTACTTC.

The gene calls are TRBV19 and TRBJ2-1; 7 bases fit TRBD2. Germline V gives CDR1 LNHDA, CDR2 SQIVND (reference sequence). The V segment lost 4 bases and the J segment 8 bases; nucleotides outside the gene matches: 8. The CDR3 has 14 residues. CDR3 amino acids: CASSRREASDEQFF. The CDR3 nucleotides read TGTGCCAGTAGTAGACGGGAGGCTTCAGATGAGCAGTTCTTC.

On this clone itself: The junction shows a germline mismatch at one end, possibly a read error. The chain employs TRBV7-2 and TRBJ1-6; 7 bases map to TRBD1. CDR1 SGHTA and CDR2 FQGNSA come from the germline V gene. The CDR3 loop spans 14 amino acids. The CDR3 region is CASSFGQVNSPPHF. The DNA of the CDR3 is TGTGCCAGCAGCTTCGGACAGGTCAATTCACCCCCCCACTTT.

V and J are TRBV19 and TRBJ2-7, with D possibly matching TRBD2 (5 bases). The CDR3 is 14 amino acids. V was trimmed by 9 bases and J by 7 bases, leaving 22 bases between them. The germline V gene has CDR1 LNHDA and CDR2 SQIVND (reference sequence). CDR3 sequence: CASQITGATGEQYF. The CDR3, as DNA: TGTGCCAGCCAAATTACTGGAGCCACGGGAGAGCAGTACTTC.

The chain carries TRBV9 and TRBJ2-1; perhaps TRBD2 as D (6 bases). The CDR3 contains 14 residues. Between the trimmed V and J ends, which lost 0 bases and 9 bases, there was a span of 13 bases. Germline CDR1 reads SGDLS; CDR2 reads YYNGEE. In nucleotides, the CDR3 is TGTGCCAGCAGCGTAGAGCCTAGCGCCGGTGAGCAGTTCTTC. It translates to CASSVEPSAGEQFF.